At least ten counts were recorded for the clone carrying this T cell receptor (beta chain). Its antigen is unknown. Germline-derived CDR1 and CDR2 are MDHEN and SYDVKM. This CDR3 region has 14 residues. V was clipped by 4 bases and J by 3 bases, with 13 bases between them. A single record per CDR3 protein comes from TCRdb applying MiXCR to the 5' RACE reads. The sample includes about 9,900 distinct CDR3 sequences, 6.3% of them seen just once. The data were obtained in a study of spatial heterogeneity in lung cancer. General study findings and limits: Mutation tallies in tumors tracked expanded intratumoral alpha and beta TCR counts.

Regarding time point: sample taken at primary tumor resection. V gene TRBV28 combines with J gene TRBJ2-7; possibly TRBD1 or TRBD2 for D (5 bases each). The clonotype comes from a female donor with early-stage non-small cell lung cancer. Material: lung tumor tissue, obtained at surgery. The CDR3 region has the DNA TGTGCCAGCAGTTCCGGGACGGTGGTCTACGAGCAGTACTTC. Its translation: CASSSGTVVYEQYF. The whole variable domain, remainder taken from reference TRBV28 and TRBJ2-7, is DVKVTQSSRYLVKRTGEKVFLECVQDMDHENMFWYRQDPGLGLRLIYFSYDVKMKEKGDIPEGYSVSREKKERFSLILESASTNQTSMYLCASSSGTVVYEQYFGPGTRLTVT.